Following are 12 T cell receptor beta chains from one sample sequenced in a study of cytomegalovirus exposure and HLA in healthy donors. PCR primers comprised 60 Vbeta and 13 Jbeta primers. TCRdb's copy holds only in-frame clones and misses some; the assay was immunoSEQ multiplex PCR. The sample lists around 89,000 clones; around 85% were seen once. The sequencing sample was made of PBMCs. These TCRs come from a girl aged 2 to 9 in good health and CMV-seropositive.

This chain connects TRBV15 to TRBJ1-2; TRBD1 aligns across 7 bases. Trimming at V came to 4 bases and at J to 5 bases, leaving 10 bases not matched to a gene. The V gene's germline CDR1 is LNHNV and CDR2 YYDKDF (reference sequence). The CDR3 consists of 15 residues. The CDR3, as DNA: TGTGCCACCAGCAAAATTGAGACAGGGAGATATGGCTACACCTTC. Residues: CATSKIETGRYGYTF. The complete variable domain, with remaining parts taken from reference TRBV15 and TRBJ1-2, reads DAMVIQNPRYQVTQFGKPVTLSCSQTLNHNVMYWYQQKSSQAPKLLFHYYDKDFNNEADTPDNFQSRRPNTSFCFLDIRSPGLGDTAMYLCATSKIETGRYGYTFGSGTRLTVV.

This sequence joins TRBV7-9 and TRBJ2-5, with 11 positions matching TRBD2. J lost 5 bases, V lost 5 bases, and 10 bases had no gene match. The CDR3 has 16 residues. The germline V gene has CDR1 SEHNR and CDR2 FQNEAQ (reference sequence). The CDR3 DNA follows: TGTGCCAGCAGCCCCTTTGGTCTAGCGGGAGGTGAGACCCAGTACTTC. This encodes CASSPFGLAGGETQYF.

The rearrangement uses TRBV15 and TRBJ2-5; D is ambiguous. Germline V gene sequence: CDR1 LNHNV, CDR2 YYDKDF (reference sequence). The germline V and J ends were trimmed by 1 base and 3 bases, with 3 bases remaining between them. The CDR3 covers 12 residues. CDR3 region: CATSRAEETQYF. CDR3 in DNA: TGTGCCACCAGCAGAGCGGAAGAGACCCAGTACTTC.

The chain carries TRBV10-3 and TRBJ1-5, with 8 nucleotides matching TRBD1. The CDR3 length is 15 residues. J lost 2 bases, V lost 3 bases, and 3 bases had no gene match. CDR1 is ENHRY and CDR2 is SYGVKD in the germline V gene. Here the CDR3 reads CAISEGGQGNQPQHF. CDR3 DNA: TGTGCCATCAGTGAAGGGGGACAGGGCAATCAGCCCCAGCATTTT.

The chain couples TRBV27 to TRBJ1-4; possible D gene TRBD1, 5 bases. Looked up from germline, CDR1 is MNHEY and CDR2 is SMNVEV (reference sequence). Trimming shortened V by 6 bases and J by 0 bases, and 11 bases separated the two germline ends. The CDR3 is 15 amino acids. The CDR3 region has the DNA TGTGCCAGCAGAAAATTAGGGGCAACTAATGAAAAACTGTTTTTT. It specifies CASRKLGATNEKLFF.

This clone has only a few counts. The V call is TRBV2, the J call TRBJ2-5; D might be TRBD1 (6 bases). The CDR3 sequence is 13 residues long. Trimming took 5 bases from V and 6 from J, leaving 13 bases between them. Germline CDR1 SNHLY, CDR2 FYNNEI. The chain's CDR3 is CASSHYREKTQYF. The CDR3, as DNA: TGTGCCAGCAGTCACTACAGGGAAAAGACCCAGTACTTC. The variable domain in full, completed from reference TRBV2 and TRBJ2-5, reads EPEVTQTPSHQVTQMGQEVILRCVPISNHLYFYWYRQILGQKVEFLVSFYNNEISEKSEIFDDQFSVERPDGSNFTLKIRSTKLEDSAMYFCASSHYREKTQYFGPGTRLLVL.

V gene TRBV10-3 combines with J gene TRBJ1-2; 8 nucleotides line up with TRBD1. Germline loops: CDR1 ENHRY, CDR2 SYGVKD. The CDR3 has 13 amino acids. The ends lost 10 bases at V and 6 bases at J; junction bases unmatched: 10. The CDR3 reads CANSLDRVDGYTF. CDR3 nucleotide sequence: TGTGCCAACTCCCTGGACAGGGTGGATGGCTACACCTTC.

The V call is TRBV6-5, the J call TRBJ1-4; the match to TRBD1 covers 9 bases. Losses at the gene ends were 10 bases for V and 6 bases for J; bases not matched to a gene: 6. The CDR3 runs 13 residues. Germline-derived CDR1 and CDR2 are MNHEY and SVGAGI. CDR3 residues: CATRTGVYEKLFF. The DNA for the CDR3 is TGTGCCACCCGGACAGGGGTGTATGAAAAACTGTTTTTT.

The gene calls are TRBV19 and TRBJ2-1, with D tentatively TRBD2 (6 bases). Germline assignment: CDR1 LNHDA and CDR2 SQIVND (reference sequence). Trimming stripped 10 bases from V and 12 bases from J, with 16 bases between. The CDR3 sequence is 11 residues long. Here the CDR3 reads CATSVGGGQFF. The DNA of the CDR3 is TGTGCCACCTCGGTTGGGGGAGGGCAGTTCTTC.

The chain uses TRBV5-6 and TRBJ1-1; D is unclear. V gave up 0 bases and J gave up 10 bases, with 13 bases separating them. Germline assignment: CDR1 SGHDT and CDR2 YYEEEE. This CDR3 has 13 residues. Here the CDR3 reads CASSLAGGIGAFF. DNA of the CDR3: TGTGCCAGCAGCTTGGCTGGAGGTATCGGAGCTTTCTTT. Using reference TRBV5-6 and TRBJ1-1 for the parts outside the CDR3, the full variable domain is DAGVTQSPTHLIKTRGQQVTLRCSPKSGHDTVSWYQQALGQGPQFIFQYYEEEERQRGNFPDRFSGHQFPNYSSELNVNALLLGDSALYLCASSLAGGIGAFFGQGTRLTVV.

V and J are TRBV5-1 and TRBJ2-3, with TRBD2 identical over 7 bases. The CDR3 contains 14 residues. CDR1 and CDR2 (germline): SGHRS, YFSETQ. V dropped 0 bases and J dropped 4; count of bases not matched to a gene: 2. CDR3 protein: CASSLDGRADTQYF. CDR3 nucleotide sequence: TGCGCCAGCAGCTTGGATGGGAGGGCAGATACGCAGTATTTT. The full variable domain, in which reference TRBV5-1 and TRBJ2-3 provide the parts outside the CDR3, is KAGVTQTPRYLIKTRGQQVTLSCSPISGHRSVSWYQQTPGQGLQFLFEYFSETQRNKGNFPGRFSGRQFSNSRSEMNVSTLELGDSALYLCASSLDGRADTQYFGPGTRLTVL.

This clone turned up a few times. The rearrangement links TRBV5-6 to TRBJ2-7, with a tentative D call TRBD1 (6 bases). The CDR3 has 12 residues. The germline V gene encodes CDR1 SGHDT and CDR2 YYEEEE. Between the trimmed V and J ends, which lost 0 bases and 7 bases, there was a span of 8 bases. The chain's CDR3 is CASSLDRVEQYF. CDR3 sequence (DNA): TGTGCCAGCAGCTTGGACAGGGTTGAGCAGTACTTC.